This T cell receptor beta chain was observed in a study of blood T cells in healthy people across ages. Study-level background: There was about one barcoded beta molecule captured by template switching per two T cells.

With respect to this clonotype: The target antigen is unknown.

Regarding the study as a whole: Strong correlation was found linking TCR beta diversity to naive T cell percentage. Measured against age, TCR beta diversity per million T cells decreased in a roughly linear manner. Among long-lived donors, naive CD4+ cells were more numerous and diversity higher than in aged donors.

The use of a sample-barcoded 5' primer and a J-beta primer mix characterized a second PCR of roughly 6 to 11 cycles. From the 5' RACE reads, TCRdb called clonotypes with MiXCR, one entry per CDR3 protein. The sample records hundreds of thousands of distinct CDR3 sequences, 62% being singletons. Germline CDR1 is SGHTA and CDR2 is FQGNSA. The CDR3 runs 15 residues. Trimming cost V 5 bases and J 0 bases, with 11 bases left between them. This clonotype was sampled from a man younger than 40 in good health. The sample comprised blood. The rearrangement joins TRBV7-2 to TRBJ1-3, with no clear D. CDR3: CASSLTDLSGNTIYF. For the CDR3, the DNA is TGTGCCAGCAGCCTCACGGACCTCTCTGGAAACACCATATATTTT.